The 31 T cell receptor beta chains below all came from one sample that was sequenced in a study of glioma-infiltrating T cells. Amplification of TCR alpha and beta CDR3 regions from RNA used iRepertoire nested multiplex PCR. From the multiplex PCR reads, TCRdb called clonotypes with MiXCR, one entry per CDR3 protein. This sample carries about 410,000 distinct CDR3 sequences, 41% of them seen once, and the ten largest clones take about 12%. Sequenced: glioma tissue, nonneoplastic brain tissue, or PBMCs (not recorded which). The origin of the receptors is a human donor with low-grade glioma or glioblastoma, undergoing nonglioma brain surgery, or in good health (not recorded which).

The gene calls are TRBV6-2 or TRBV6-3 and TRBJ2-2; the match to TRBD1 covers 7 bases. This CDR3 has 16 residues. Germline trimming cut 4 bases from V and 7 bases from J; bases unmatched to any gene: 12. Germline-derived CDR1 and CDR2 are MNHEY and SVGEGT. CDR3 protein: CASSLLRGRTGGELFF. The DNA of the CDR3 is TGTGCCAGCAGTTTATTGAGGGGGCGAACCGGCGGGGAGCTGTTTTTT.

The chain has TRBV2 and TRBJ1-1; maybe TRBD1 (5 bases). The CDR3 length is 14 residues. Germline loops: CDR1 SNHLY, CDR2 FYNNEI. V was trimmed by 4 bases and J by 4 bases, leaving 13 bases between them. CDR3 residues: CASSGGVLGTEAFF. The CDR3 DNA reads as TGTGCCAGCAGTGGAGGGGTTTTGGGCACTGAAGCTTTCTTT.

V and J are TRBV6-1 and TRBJ2-7; the D gene could be TRBD1 or TRBD2 (5 bases each). Germline V gene lookup returns CDR1 MNHNS and CDR2 SASEGT. Trimming shortened V by 6 bases and J by 4 bases, and 25 bases separated the two germline ends. There are 17 residues in the CDR3. The CDR3 reads CASSQDIGTPTPYEQYF. CDR3 sequence (DNA): TGTGCCAGCAGCCAAGATATCGGGACCCCAACCCCTTACGAGCAGTACTTC.

The chain has TRBV2 and TRBJ2-3; D remains ambiguous. CDR1 is SNHLY, CDR2 FYNNEI, per germline. There are 14 residues in the CDR3. Deletions cut 7 bases from V and 2 bases from J, with 13 bases between. CDR3 region: CASTEQSLTDTQYF. In DNA form, the CDR3 reads TGTGCCAGCACGGAACAGAGCCTCACAGATACGCAGTATTTT.

Worth noting for this clonotype: This sequence may be a read error, since a much larger clone differs from it by one base. The chain combines TRBV6-6 with TRBJ2-3; tentatively, D is TRBD2 (5 bases). Trimming pared 6 bases from V and 6 bases from J, leaving 16 bases between. This CDR3 contains 14 residues. Germline V CDR1 and CDR2: MNHNY, SVGAGI (reference sequence). The CDR3 sequence is CASRPGSSADTQYF. For the CDR3, the DNA is TGTGCCAGCAGGCCGGGGTCGTCCGCCGATACGCAGTATTTT.

Concerning this clonotype: At one end, the junction sequence differs from germline, possibly due to a read error. The chain uses TRBV4-1 and TRBJ2-7; D is possibly TRBD1 or TRBD2 (6 bases each). Germline assignment: CDR1 MGHRA and CDR2 YSYEKL. The CDR3 is 17 amino acids. CDR3 sequence (DNA): TGCGCCAGCAGCCAAGATTCGGGGGCGGTGAGCTCCAACGAGCAGTACTTC. Amino acids: CASSQDSGAVSSNEQYF.

A few counts support this clonotype. V usage is TRBV18 and J usage is TRBJ1-5; tentatively, D is TRBD1 (5 bases). CDR3 size: 15 residues. The germline V and J ends were trimmed by 2 bases and 1 base, with 9 bases remaining between them. Germline V gene data show CDR1 as KGHSH and CDR2 as LQKENI. CDR3 DNA sequence: TGTGCCAGCTCACCAGGGGGGGGAAGCAATCAGCCCCAGCATTTT. Its protein is CASSPGGGSNQPQHF.

This clonotype was counted a single time. Since a much larger clone is just one base distant, this may be a read error. The chain joins TRBV7-2 to TRBJ1-1; TRBD1 might be the D (5 bases). Per germline, CDR1 SGHTA and CDR2 FQGNSA. This CDR3 has 13 residues. Between the trimmed V and J ends, which lost 7 bases and 11 bases, there was a span of 20 bases. CDR3 in amino acids: CASNTTDTSTAFF. The CDR3 DNA sequence: TGTGCCAGCAACACAACGGACACTTCAACGGCTTTCTTT.

The table lists this clonotype with many counts. The chain carries TRBV6-2 or TRBV6-3 and TRBJ2-5; D gene ambiguous. CDR1 is MNHEY, CDR2 SVGEGT, per germline. The CDR3 has 11 residues. V was pared by 6 bases and J by 5 bases, with 7 bases between. The CDR3 DNA reads TGTGCCAGCAGCTACGGGGAGACCCAGTACTTC. This gives the protein CASSYGETQYF.

The chain couples TRBV2 to TRBJ1-6, with 8 bases matching TRBD1. Germline values: CDR1 SNHLY, CDR2 FYNNEI. V dropped 6 bases and J dropped 7; count of bases not matched to a gene: 8. The CDR3 loop spans 15 amino acids. CDR3 sequence reads: CASRPPGGVNSPLHF. The CDR3 bases are TGTGCCAGCAGGCCCCCAGGGGGCGTAAATTCACCCCTCCACTTT.

This clonotype has just a few counts. V usage is TRBV7-9 and J usage is TRBJ2-3; the D is unclear. Germline CDR1 is SEHNR and CDR2 is FQNEAQ (reference sequence). The CDR3 totals 13 residues. V was cut by 3 bases and J by 2 bases, with 6 bases left in between. CDR3 sequence: CASSLRITDTQYF. As DNA, the CDR3 is TGTGCCAGCAGCTTGAGGATCACAGATACGCAGTATTTT.

Worth noting for this clonotype: Just one base apart from a much larger clone, this may be a read error. V and J are TRBV20-1 and TRBJ1-2, with TRBD1 as a possible D gene (6 bases). The CDR3 sequence is 12 residues long. V lost 4 bases and J 2 bases, leaving 8 bases between the germline ends. The germline V gene has CDR1 DFQATT and CDR2 SNEGSKA (reference sequence). The CDR3 region has the DNA TGCAGTGCTACAGACAGGAACTATGGCTACACCTTC. It translates to CSATDRNYGYTF.

V usage is TRBV28 and J usage is TRBJ2-7, with unresolved D. Germline values: CDR1 MDHEN, CDR2 SYDVKM. CDR3 length equals 12 residues. V was shortened by 3 bases and J by 7 bases, with 10 bases between the two germline ends. Here the CDR3 reads CASSFGHREQYF. CDR3 DNA: TGTGCCAGCAGTTTCGGGCACAGAGAGCAGTACTTC.

The chain has TRBV20-1 and TRBJ2-1; D possibly corresponds to TRBD2 (6 bases). V was clipped by 6 bases and J by 0 bases, with 24 bases between them. Per the germline V gene, CDR1 is DFQATT and CDR2 is SNEGSKA (reference sequence). The CDR3 is made up of 18 amino acids. The CDR3: CSATMGIAVTSSYNEQFF. The CDR3 bases are TGCAGTGCCACGATGGGAATAGCGGTGACGAGCTCCTACAATGAGCAGTTCTTC.

This clonotype was recorded at least ten times. V is TRBV27 and J is TRBJ2-1; no firm D call. Germline values: CDR1 MNHEY, CDR2 SMNVEV (reference sequence). The ends were cut back, 1 base at V and 8 bases at J, with 12 bases in the middle. The length of the CDR3 is 14 residues. The CDR3 sequence: CASSLFDWVDEQFF. CDR3 nucleotides: TGTGCCAGCAGTTTATTCGACTGGGTTGATGAGCAGTTCTTC.

The chain joins TRBV5-1 to TRBJ1-5; D is unresolved. V was shortened by 0 bases and J by 6 bases, with 10 bases between the two germline ends. The CDR3 is made up of 14 amino acids. Germline V gives CDR1 SGHRS, CDR2 YFSETQ. This chain's CDR3 is CASSLGSAGQPQHF. As DNA, the CDR3 is TGCGCCAGCAGCTTGGGGTCTGCGGGTCAGCCCCAGCATTTT.

There are a few counts of this clonotype. The chain is built from TRBV10-3 and TRBJ1-2; possible D gene TRBD1, 6 bases. V was clipped by 5 bases and J by 8 bases, with 12 bases between them. The CDR3 covers 12 residues. The V gene's germline CDR1 is ENHRY and CDR2 SYGVKD. The CDR3 protein is CAISPRGRGYTF. The CDR3 nucleotides read TGTGCCATCAGTCCCAGGGGAAGGGGCTACACCTTC.

This clonotype came up once. Just one base apart from a much larger clone, this may be a read error. The V and J genes are TRBV27 and TRBJ1-6, with D maybe TRBD1 (6 bases). The CDR3 consists of 16 residues. CDR1 MNHEY and CDR2 SMNVEV come from the germline V gene (reference sequence). CDR3: CASSEATGYYNSPIHF. In DNA, the CDR3 is TGTGCCAGCAGTGAAGCTACAGGGTACTATAATTCACCCATCCACTTT.

V gene TRBV27 combines with J gene TRBJ1-4, with a weak D call TRBD1 (5 bases). Trimming pared 6 bases from V and 13 bases from J, leaving 21 bases between. Germline V gene data show CDR1 as MNHEY and CDR2 as SMNVEV (reference sequence). CDR3 length equals 14 residues. The CDR3: CASRIRDGGAPLFF. CDR3 nucleotides: TGTGCCAGCAGAATCCGGGACGGCGGGGCCCCACTGTTTTTT.

V is TRBV5-4 and J is TRBJ2-5; the match to TRBD2 covers 9 bases. Per the germline V gene, CDR1 is SGHNT and CDR2 is YYREEE (reference sequence). This CDR3 comprises 14 residues. With 0 bases clipped from V and 6 bases from J, the junction kept 3 bases outside the gene matches. The CDR3 DNA is TGTGCCAGCAGCTTGGGGCTAGCGGGAAAGACCCAGTACTTC. Translation gives CASSLGLAGKTQYF.

This clonotype was observed many times. This chain joins TRBV28 and TRBJ2-7, with D perhaps being TRBD1 or TRBD2 (7 bases each). The CDR3 runs to 15 residues. Between the trimmed V and J ends, which lost 6 bases and 3 bases, there was a span of 18 bases. Germline assignment: CDR1 MDHEN and CDR2 SYDVKM. The CDR3 loop reads CASSPGGDRYYEQYF. DNA of the CDR3: TGTGCCAGCAGCCCAGGGGGGGACAGATACTACGAGCAGTACTTC.

This clonotype was detected ten times or more. The rearrangement uses TRBV7-2 and TRBJ2-1; D is ambiguous. CDR1 SGHTA and CDR2 FQGNSA come from the germline V gene. This CDR3 has 14 amino acids. The V end was cut by 5 bases, the J end by 4 bases, with 12 bases between. As DNA, the CDR3 is TGTGCCAGCAGCCCCCCCGACGCGTACAATGAGCAGTTCTTC. Its protein product is CASSPPDAYNEQFF.

Concerning this clonotype itself: With a much larger clone just one base away, this may be a read error. This chain connects TRBV2 to TRBJ2-1; 8 nucleotides agree with TRBD1. The CDR3 is 10 residues long. Germline V gives CDR1 SNHLY, CDR2 FYNNEI. The V gene end was trimmed by 8 bases and the J gene end by 9 bases; junction bases not matched to a gene: 0. CDR3 amino acids: CASDRGEQFF. CDR3 DNA: TGTGCCAGCGACAGGGGTGAGCAGTTCTTC. Looking up the rest from reference TRBV2 and TRBJ2-1 gives the full variable domain: EPEVTQTPSHQVTQMGQEVILRCVPISNHLYFYWYRQILGQKVEFLVSFYNNEISEKSEIFDDQFSVERPDGSNFTLKIRSTKLEDSAMYFCASDRGEQFFGPGTRLTVL.

This clonotype was detected a few times. It may be a read error: a sequence one base away is much more abundant. The chain employs TRBV25-1 and TRBJ1-2; 7 positions match TRBD1. V lost 6 bases and J lost 0; bases outside the gene matches: 7. Germline CDR1 is MGHDK and CDR2 is SYGVNS. CDR3 length equals 15 residues. The CDR3 reads CASSPMDRPNYGYTF. The CDR3 region has the DNA TGTGCCAGCAGCCCCATGGACAGGCCTAACTATGGCTACACCTTC.

This clonotype was observed a handful of times. The genes are TRBV2 and TRBJ2-7; no clear D gene. The ends were cut back, 7 bases at V and 0 bases at J, with 10 bases in the middle. The CDR3 has 13 residues. Germline CDR1 is SNHLY and CDR2 is FYNNEI. As DNA, the CDR3 is TGTGCCAGCAAGGTGCAGAGCTCCTACGAGCAGTACTTC. Its protein product is CASKVQSSYEQYF. The variable domain in full, completed from reference TRBV2 and TRBJ2-7, reads EPEVTQTPSHQVTQMGQEVILRCVPISNHLYFYWYRQILGQKVEFLVSFYNNEISEKSEIFDDQFSVERPDGSNFTLKIRSTKLEDSAMYFCASKVQSSYEQYFGPGTRLTVT.

The V and J genes are TRBV6-6 and TRBJ2-7; no definite D call. CDR3 length: 15 amino acids. CDR1 is MNHNY and CDR2 is SVGAGI in the germline V gene (reference sequence). V was pared by 3 bases and J by 2 bases, with 14 bases between. CDR3 protein: CASSYRQEYAYEQYF. The CDR3 DNA follows: TGTGCCAGCAGTTATCGGCAGGAATACGCCTACGAGCAGTACTTC.

This clonotype was detected only a few times. The CDR3 DNA follows: TGCGCCAGTACCCGGGACACAAGCACAGATACGCAGTATTTT. This sequence encodes CASTRDTSTDTQYF. This chain links TRBV4-3 with TRBJ2-3, with a weak D call TRBD1 (6 bases). Trimming pared 9 bases from V and 0 bases from J, leaving 13 bases between. This CDR3 has 14 amino acids. Germline loops: CDR1 LGHNA, CDR2 YSLEER.

The genes are TRBV5-4 and TRBJ2-4, with no clear D. Trimming left V 4 bases short and J 7 bases short, with 6 bases between. Germline CDR1 reads SGHNT; CDR2 reads YYREEE (reference sequence). CDR3 size: 11 residues. CDR3 protein: CASSRANIQYF. The CDR3 nucleotides are TGTGCCAGCAGCCGGGCGAACATTCAGTACTTC.

The sample holds a few counts of this clonotype. The chain joins TRBV7-6 to TRBJ1-5; 8 bases are shared with TRBD1. The length of the CDR3 is 14 residues. CDR1 SGHVS and CDR2 FNYEAQ come from the germline V gene. Germline trimming cut 4 bases from V and 7 bases from J; bases unmatched to any gene: 6. The CDR3 reads CASSSAGGQQPQHF. The CDR3 DNA reads as TGTGCCAGCAGCTCAGCAGGGGGCCAGCAGCCCCAGCATTTT.

With regard to this clonotype: The conserved phenylalanine or tryptophan normally closing the CDR3 is absent here, so this likely arose from a read error. This chain's CDR3 is CASSYTQGKTEAFL. The CDR3, as DNA: TGTGCCAGCAGTTATACACAGGGAAAAACTGAAGCTTTCCTT. This chain connects TRBV27 to TRBJ1-1, with D possibly being TRBD1 (6 bases). Germline CDR1 is MNHEY and CDR2 is SMNVEV (reference sequence). The ends were cut back, 4 bases at V and 5 bases at J, with 14 bases in the middle. The CDR3 runs to 14 residues.

This clonotype was seen more than once but under ten times. The chain couples TRBV20-1 to TRBJ1-5, with 9 bases matching TRBD1. The V gene's germline CDR1 is DFQATT and CDR2 SNEGSKA (reference sequence). With V trimmed by 3 bases and J by 7 bases, 10 bases remained unmatched. This CDR3 is 15 amino acids long. In DNA form, the CDR3 reads TGCAGTGCTAGCGACCGGGACAGGGCTCTACAGCCCCAGCATTTT. Protein: CSASDRDRALQPQHF.